The rows below give T cell receptor beta chains drawn from one sample of a study of cytomegalovirus exposure and HLA in healthy donors. Sequencing used immunoSEQ multiplex PCR; TCRdb keeps in-frame clones, though not all of them. The table lists roughly 190,000 clones, under 85% of them singletons. What was sequenced was PBMCs. These receptors came from a female donor in good health and CMV-seronegative. CDR3s include the opening cysteine and the closing phenylalanine or tryptophan. A D gene is named only where the DNA matches it firmly. Size is omitted from some rows. Given values are once, few, many or a class for expanded clones.

abundance: NA; v_gene: TRBV5-6; d_gene: TRBD1; j_gene: TRBJ1-4; CDR3nt: TGTGCCAGCAGCCGGGACAGGCTAGAAAAACTGTTTTTT; CDR3aa: CASSRDRLEKLFF
abundance: NA; v_gene: TRBV18; d_gene: NA; j_gene: TRBJ2-6; CDR3nt: TGTGCCAGCTCACCACGAGGGGGGGCTGGGGCCAACGTCCTGACTTTC; CDR3aa: CASSPRGGAGANVLTF
abundance: NA; v_gene: TRBV7-9; d_gene: NA; j_gene: TRBJ2-1; CDR3nt: TGTGCCAGCAGCTTAGTGGCTAGCGCTTACAATGAGCAGTTCTTC; CDR3aa: CASSLVASAYNEQFF
abundance: few; v_gene: TRBV10-3; d_gene: TRBD2; j_gene: TRBJ2-1; CDR3nt: TGTGCCATCGAGGGGAGACTAGCGGTTGGTGAGCAGTTCTTC; CDR3aa: CAIEGRLAVGEQFF
abundance: once; v_gene: TRBV5-1; d_gene: NA; j_gene: TRBJ2-3; CDR3nt: TGCGCCAGCAGCTGGACAGACACAGATACGCAGTATTTT; CDR3aa: CASSWTDTDTQYF
abundance: once; v_gene: TRBV9; d_gene: TRBD2; j_gene: TRBJ2-3; CDR3nt: TGTGCCAGCAGCCAACGTAGCGGGAGTTCCCCAGATACGCAGTATTTT; CDR3aa: CASSQRSGSSPDTQYF
abundance: NA; v_gene: TRBV27; d_gene: TRBD1; j_gene: TRBJ2-1; CDR3nt: TGTGCCAGCAGTTTTATAGGACAGGGAGGTTACAATGAGCAGTTCTTC; CDR3aa: CASSFIGQGGYNEQFF
abundance: few; v_gene: TRBV2; d_gene: NA; j_gene: TRBJ2-3; CDR3nt: TGTGCCAGCAGGGGGGGTGTAACGCAGTATTTT; CDR3aa: CASRGGVTQYF
abundance: NA; v_gene: TRBV7-9; d_gene: TRBD1; j_gene: TRBJ1-4; CDR3nt: TGTGCCAGCAGCCCGACGACAGGGCACGAAAAACTGTTTTTT; CDR3aa: CASSPTTGHEKLFF
abundance: NA; v_gene: TRBV5-5; d_gene: TRBD1; j_gene: TRBJ2-7; CDR3nt: TGTGCCAGCAGTACCGGGACAGGGTCCGAGCAGTACTTC; CDR3aa: CASSTGTGSEQYF
abundance: NA; v_gene: TRBV5-1; d_gene: TRBD2; j_gene: TRBJ2-5; CDR3nt: TGCGCCAGCAGCTTGGTGGGAACGGGGGGTTACCAAGAGACCCAGTACTTC; CDR3aa: CASSLVGTGGYQETQYF
abundance: NA; v_gene: TRBV19; d_gene: TRBD2; j_gene: TRBJ2-1; CDR3nt: TGTGCCAGTAGTATAGCCACTAGCGGGAGCCCCGTCATCTCTTATGAGCAGTTCTTC; CDR3aa: CASSIATSGSPVISYEQFF
abundance: few; v_gene: TRBV7-9; d_gene: TRBD2; j_gene: TRBJ2-1; CDR3nt: TGTGCCAGCAGCTTGTCTAGCGGGGCCTACAATGAGCAGTTCTTC; CDR3aa: CASSLSSGAYNEQFF
abundance: NA; v_gene: TRBV7-8; d_gene: TRBD2; j_gene: TRBJ2-7; CDR3nt: TGTGCCAGCAGCCCCCAGCGGGGGGGGGTCTCGTACGAGCAGTACTTC; CDR3aa: CASSPQRGGVSYEQYF
abundance: NA; v_gene: TRBV7-2; d_gene: TRBD1; j_gene: TRBJ1-5; CDR3nt: TGTGCCAGCAGCTCCGGGACAGGGTATCAGCCCCAGCATTTT; CDR3aa: CASSSGTGYQPQHF
abundance: NA; v_gene: TRBV18; d_gene: NA; j_gene: TRBJ1-5; CDR3nt: TGTGCCAGCTCACCGAACCGAGAAAATCAGCCCCAGCATTTT; CDR3aa: CASSPNRENQPQHF
abundance: NA; v_gene: TRBV19; d_gene: TRBD2; j_gene: TRBJ2-1; CDR3nt: TGTGCCAGTAGTATCAGCGGGAGGGCCTACAATGAGCAGTTCTTC; CDR3aa: CASSISGRAYNEQFF
abundance: NA; v_gene: TRBV19; d_gene: NA; j_gene: TRBJ2-5; CDR3nt: TGTGCCAGTAGTGGCAGGCGAGAGACCCAGTACTTC; CDR3aa: CASSGRRETQYF
abundance: NA; v_gene: TRBV4-2; d_gene: TRBD1; j_gene: TRBJ1-3; CDR3nt: TGTGCCAGCAGCCAACCTACCGGGACAGGGGGTCGGCTCCCTGGAAACACCATATATTTT; CDR3aa: CASSQPTGTGGRLPGNTIYF
abundance: NA; v_gene: TRBV10-3; d_gene: NA; j_gene: TRBJ2-2; CDR3nt: TGTGCCATCAGTGGGGCGGGGAACACCGGGGAGCTGTTTTTT; CDR3aa: CAISGAGNTGELFF
abundance: NA; v_gene: TRBV18; d_gene: TRBD2; j_gene: TRBJ2-5; CDR3nt: TGTGCCAGCTCACCTTCCCTAGCGGGAGTAGAGACCCAGTACTTC; CDR3aa: CASSPSLAGVETQYF
abundance: NA; v_gene: TRBV11-1; d_gene: NA; j_gene: TRBJ1-2; CDR3nt: TGTGCCAGCAGCTTTCGGCCGGAGGCTAACTATGGCTACACCTTC; CDR3aa: CASSFRPEANYGYTF
abundance: NA; v_gene: TRBV29-1; d_gene: NA; j_gene: TRBJ2-1; CDR3nt: TGCAGCGTCCCTCGCGGGGCCAGCTCCTACAATGAGCAGTTCTTC; CDR3aa: CSVPRGASSYNEQFF
abundance: NA; v_gene: TRBV7-8; d_gene: TRBD2; j_gene: TRBJ2-2; CDR3nt: TGTGCCAGCAGCTTAGTTTTAGCGGGGAACACCGGGGAGCTGTTTTTT; CDR3aa: CASSLVLAGNTGELFF
abundance: NA; v_gene: TRBV19; d_gene: NA; j_gene: TRBJ2-3; CDR3nt: TGTGCCAGTAGTGAGGCCATAGACGATACGCAGTATTTT; CDR3aa: CASSEAIDDTQYF
abundance: NA; v_gene: TRBV28; d_gene: NA; j_gene: TRBJ1-5; CDR3nt: TGTGCCAGCAAGGGGGAAAATAGCAATCAGCCCCAGCATTTT; CDR3aa: CASKGENSNQPQHF
abundance: NA; v_gene: TRBV9; d_gene: NA; j_gene: TRBJ2-1; CDR3nt: TGTGCCAGCAGCCCCTCGGTTGGGCCCAGCAACAATGAGCAGTTCTTC; CDR3aa: CASSPSVGPSNNEQFF
abundance: NA; v_gene: TRBV5-1; d_gene: TRBD1; j_gene: TRBJ2-7; CDR3nt: TGCGCCAGCAGGCCGGGACAGGGGTCCTACGAGCAGTACTTC; CDR3aa: CASRPGQGSYEQYF
abundance: NA; v_gene: TRBV9; d_gene: TRBD2; j_gene: TRBJ2-1; CDR3nt: TGTGCCAGCAGCTTCCGCCTTACCTCCGGGGCTAGCGGGGGGGGGAGCTCCTACAATGAGCAGTTCTTC; CDR3aa: CASSFRLTSGASGGGSSYNEQFF
abundance: few; v_gene: TRBV21-1; d_gene: NA; j_gene: TRBJ1-4; CDR3nt: TGTCCACAGCAGCAGGATTGTGCAACTAATGAAAAACTGTTTTTT; CDR3aa: CPQQQDCATNEKLFF
abundance: NA; v_gene: TRBV5-6; d_gene: NA; j_gene: TRBJ2-7; CDR3nt: TGTGCCAGCAGCTTGGTACAACCCTACGAGCAGTACTTC; CDR3aa: CASSLVQPYEQYF
abundance: NA; v_gene: TRBV6-1; d_gene: NA; j_gene: TRBJ2-1; CDR3nt: TGTGCCAGCATTCTCCCCGGGGGAGGTGAGCAGTTCTTC; CDR3aa: CASILPGGGEQFF
abundance: NA; v_gene: TRBV7-2; d_gene: TRBD1; j_gene: TRBJ2-7; CDR3nt: TGTGCCAGCAGCCCCTATATCACGAGGGGGCTTTCCTACGAGCAGTACTTC; CDR3aa: CASSPYITRGLSYEQYF
abundance: NA; v_gene: TRBV19; d_gene: TRBD1; j_gene: TRBJ1-2; CDR3nt: TGTGCCAGTACCACCCGGGGGTTACAGGGGCCGCACTATGGCTACACCTTC; CDR3aa: CASTTRGLQGPHYGYTF
abundance: NA; v_gene: TRBV18; d_gene: TRBD1; j_gene: TRBJ1-5; CDR3nt: TGTGCCAGCTCACCGGTGGGGACAGGGGGATACAATCAGCCCCAGCATTTT; CDR3aa: CASSPVGTGGYNQPQHF
abundance: once; v_gene: TRBV7-2; d_gene: NA; j_gene: TRBJ1-1; CDR3nt: TGTGCCAGCAGCGCCGGACAACAACGTGCTTTCTTT; CDR3aa: CASSAGQQRAFF
abundance: NA; v_gene: TRBV11-2; d_gene: NA; j_gene: TRBJ1-6; CDR3nt: TGTGCCAGCAGCCACAGGGACCTTAATTCACCCCTCCACTTT; CDR3aa: CASSHRDLNSPLHF
abundance: NA; v_gene: TRBV2; d_gene: NA; j_gene: TRBJ2-3; CDR3nt: TGTGCCAGCAGTGAAGGCCCAGGGAGCACAGATACGCAGTATTTT; CDR3aa: CASSEGPGSTDTQYF
abundance: NA; v_gene: TRBV19; d_gene: TRBD2; j_gene: TRBJ2-3; CDR3nt: TGTGCCAGTAGTATGGAACTAGCGGGAATCATCACAGATACGCAGTATTTT; CDR3aa: CASSMELAGIITDTQYF
abundance: NA; v_gene: TRBV2; d_gene: NA; j_gene: TRBJ1-4; CDR3nt: TGTGCCAGCAGCAGGACGGGAGAAAAACTGTTTTTT; CDR3aa: CASSRTGEKLFF
abundance: NA; v_gene: TRBV29-1; d_gene: NA; j_gene: TRBJ2-7; CDR3nt: TGCAGCGTTGAAGGGTCCGGGTTAAGCTCCTACGAGCAGTACTTC; CDR3aa: CSVEGSGLSSYEQYF
abundance: NA; v_gene: TRBV28; d_gene: NA; j_gene: TRBJ1-3; CDR3nt: TGTGCCAGCAGTTTATTGGGGGGGCCCTCTGGAAACACCATATATTTT; CDR3aa: CASSLLGGPSGNTIYF
abundance: NA; v_gene: TRBV6-1; d_gene: TRBD1; j_gene: TRBJ1-1; CDR3nt: TGTGCCAGCAGCCCAGGGGGCTATACTGAAGCTTTCTTT; CDR3aa: CASSPGGYTEAFF
abundance: NA; v_gene: TRBV18; d_gene: NA; j_gene: TRBJ2-1; CDR3nt: TGTGCCAGCTCACCACTAGTCTCCTACAATGAGCAGTTCTTC; CDR3aa: CASSPLVSYNEQFF
abundance: NA; v_gene: TRBV2; d_gene: NA; j_gene: TRBJ1-3; CDR3nt: TGTGCCAGCAACATGGGAGGGGTCTCTGGAAACACCATATATTTT; CDR3aa: CASNMGGVSGNTIYF
abundance: NA; v_gene: TRBV2; d_gene: NA; j_gene: TRBJ1-1; CDR3nt: TGTGCCAGCAGGCCCCGAGGAGGGAACACTGAAGCTTTCTTT; CDR3aa: CASRPRGGNTEAFF
abundance: few; v_gene: TRBV5-1; d_gene: NA; j_gene: TRBJ2-2; CDR3nt: TGCGCCAGCAGCTTGGCTCAGGTGAACACCGGGGAGCTGTTTTTT; CDR3aa: CASSLAQVNTGELFF
abundance: NA; v_gene: TRBV10-1; d_gene: NA; j_gene: TRBJ2-3; CDR3nt: TGCGCCAGCAGTGAAGCAGGGCCTAGCACAGATACGCAGTATTTT; CDR3aa: CASSEAGPSTDTQYF
abundance: NA; v_gene: TRBV20-1; d_gene: NA; j_gene: TRBJ1-1; CDR3nt: TGCAGTGCTAGCCGGACAGAAGCTTTCTTT; CDR3aa: CSASRTEAFF
abundance: NA; v_gene: TRBV5-4; d_gene: TRBD2; j_gene: TRBJ2-7; CDR3nt: TGTGCCAGCAGCTTTCCGGCGGGAGGCGAGCAGTACTTC; CDR3aa: CASSFPAGGEQYF
abundance: few; v_gene: TRBV11-3; d_gene: TRBD2; j_gene: TRBJ2-5; CDR3nt: TGTGCCAGCAGCCCAGCGGGGGGGTACCAAGAGACCCAGTACTTC; CDR3aa: CASSPAGGYQETQYF
abundance: NA; v_gene: TRBV5-1; d_gene: TRBD2; j_gene: TRBJ2-3; CDR3nt: TGCGCCAGCAGCCGGACTAGCGGGGGACTCAAGGATACGCAGTATTTT; CDR3aa: CASSRTSGGLKDTQYF
abundance: NA; v_gene: TRBV28; d_gene: NA; j_gene: TRBJ1-5; CDR3nt: TGTGCCAGCAGTGCAGGGTTAGGGAATCAGCCCCAGCATTTT; CDR3aa: CASSAGLGNQPQHF
abundance: NA; v_gene: TRBV18; d_gene: TRBD1; j_gene: TRBJ1-3; CDR3nt: TGTGCCAGCTCACCGGGGGACAGGGGCACTGGAAACACCATATATTTT; CDR3aa: CASSPGDRGTGNTIYF
abundance: NA; v_gene: TRBV19; d_gene: TRBD1; j_gene: TRBJ2-7; CDR3nt: TGTGCCAGTAGCATGGGGACAGGGGGTCCTGACGAGCAGTACTTC; CDR3aa: CASSMGTGGPDEQYF
abundance: few; v_gene: TRBV7-9; d_gene: TRBD2; j_gene: TRBJ2-7; CDR3nt: TGTGCCAGCAGCCCACCGGGACTAGGTTATGACTACGAGCAGTACTTC; CDR3aa: CASSPPGLGYDYEQYF
abundance: NA; v_gene: TRBV5-6; d_gene: TRBD1; j_gene: TRBJ1-6; CDR3nt: TGTGCCAGCAGCTTCGGGACAGGGGGTTCACCCCTCCACTTT; CDR3aa: CASSFGTGGSPLHF